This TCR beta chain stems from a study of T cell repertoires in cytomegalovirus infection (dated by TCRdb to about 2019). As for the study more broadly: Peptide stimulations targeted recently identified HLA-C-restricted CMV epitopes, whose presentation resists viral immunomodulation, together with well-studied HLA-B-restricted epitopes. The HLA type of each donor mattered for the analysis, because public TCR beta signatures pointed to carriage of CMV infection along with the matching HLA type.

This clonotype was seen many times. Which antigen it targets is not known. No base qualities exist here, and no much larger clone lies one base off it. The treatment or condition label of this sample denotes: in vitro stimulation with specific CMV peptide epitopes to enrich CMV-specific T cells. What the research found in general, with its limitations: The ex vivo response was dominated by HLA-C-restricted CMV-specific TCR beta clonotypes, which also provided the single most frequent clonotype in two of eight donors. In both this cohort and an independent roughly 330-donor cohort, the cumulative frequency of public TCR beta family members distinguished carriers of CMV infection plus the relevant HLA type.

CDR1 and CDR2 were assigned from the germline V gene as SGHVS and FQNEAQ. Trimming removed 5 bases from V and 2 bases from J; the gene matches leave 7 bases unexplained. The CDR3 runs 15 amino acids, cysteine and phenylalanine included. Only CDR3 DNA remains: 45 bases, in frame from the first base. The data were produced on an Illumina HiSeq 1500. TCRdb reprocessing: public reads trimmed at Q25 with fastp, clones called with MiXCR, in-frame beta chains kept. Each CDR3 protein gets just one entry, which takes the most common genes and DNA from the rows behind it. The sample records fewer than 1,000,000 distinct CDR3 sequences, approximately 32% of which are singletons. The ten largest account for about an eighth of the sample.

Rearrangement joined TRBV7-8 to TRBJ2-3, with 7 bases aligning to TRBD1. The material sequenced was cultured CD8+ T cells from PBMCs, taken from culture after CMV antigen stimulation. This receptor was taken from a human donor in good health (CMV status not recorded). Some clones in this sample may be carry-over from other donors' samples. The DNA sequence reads TGTGCCAGCAGCGTCAGACAGGGTTCCACAGATACGCAGTATTTT. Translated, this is CASSVRQGSTDTQYF.